The 23 T cell receptor beta chains below were found in one sample sequenced in a study of tumor and adjacent non-tumor tissue in lung cancer. The library came from three nested PCR rounds adapted from ARM-PCR protocols. TCRdb re-derived calls from the multiplex PCR reads in MiXCR, one entry per CDR3 protein. The repertoire has 80,000 to 100,000 distinct CDR3 sequences, more than 80% of them found once; the top ten carry roughly 29%. No cell sorting was done before RNA was extracted from the tissue. More than 3 cm separated this lung sample from the edge of the tumor. The sequencing input was distant non-tumor lung tissue. The receptors shown here come from a man in his 60s with small cell lung cancer.

As to this clonotype: As the CDR3 is not closed by the conserved phenylalanine or tryptophan, this likely results from a read error. This chain connects TRBV29-1 to TRBJ2-1, with a weak D call TRBD2 (5 bases). This CDR3 has 12 amino acids. Looked up from germline, CDR1 is SQVTM and CDR2 is ANQGSEA. CDR3 sequence: CSLAMGNNEQFS. In DNA form, the CDR3 reads TGCAGCTTAGCGATGGGAAACAATGAACAGTTCTCC.

A remark on this clonotype: Its ends do not fully match the called genes, so a read error is possible. The chain is built from TRBV20-1 and TRBJ2-5; 13 nucleotides match TRBD2. The CDR3 spans 13 residues. CDR1 DFQATT and CDR2 SNEGSKA come from the germline V gene (reference sequence). CDR3 sequence reads: CIARLAGGETQYF. CDR3 bases: TGCATTGCTAGACTAGCGGGAGGAGAGACCCAGTATTTC.

The V and J genes are TRBV11-3 and TRBJ2-7; possibly TRBD2 for D (7 bases). Trimming took off 7 bases at V and 3 bases at J, with 22 bases between the two ends. Germline CDR1 is SGHNT and CDR2 is YENEEA. The CDR3 loop spans 16 amino acids. The CDR3 is CASTSPGHGGLYEQYF. The DNA of the CDR3 is TGTGCCAGCACCTCGCCTGGACACGGGGGGCTCTACGAGCAGTACTTC. The full variable domain, completed using reference TRBV11-3 and TRBJ2-7, is EAGVVQSPRYKIIEKKQPVAFWCNPISGHNTLYWYLQNLGQGPELLIRYENEEAVDDSQLPKDRFSAERLKGVDSTLKIQPAELGDSAVYLCASTSPGHGGLYEQYFGPGTRLTVT.

This chain joins TRBV4-2 and TRBJ2-1; 8 nucleotides agree with TRBD2. Germline values: CDR1 LGHNA, CDR2 YNFKEQ. The CDR3 contains 18 residues. Trimming removed 10 bases from V and 9 bases from J; junction bases left unmatched: 26. The CDR3: CAMSQDGREGVGTSEQFF. The CDR3, as DNA: TGTGCCATGAGCCAAGATGGCCGGGAGGGCGTCGGAACCAGTGAGCAGTTCTTC.

As regards this clonotype: One end of the junction varies from germline; a read error may be responsible. The chain has TRBV6-1 and TRBJ1-2; D may be TRBD1 (6 bases). CDR3 length equals 14 residues. Looked up from germline, CDR1 is MNHNS and CDR2 is SASEGT. The CDR3 sequence is CAGTTGGRNYGYTF. The CDR3 coding sequence is TGTGCCGGCACGACCGGGGGCCGAAACTATGGTTACACCTTC.

With regard to this clonotype: Since the CDR3 does not end with the conserved phenylalanine or tryptophan, this likely comes from a read error. V is TRBV11-1 and J is TRBJ2-4; D may be TRBD1 (6 bases). CDR1 and CDR2 from the germline V gene are SGHAT and FQDESV (reference sequence). The CDR3 sequence is 15 residues long. The CDR3 region is CPSSLGQTAKNIQYI. DNA for the CDR3: TGTCCCAGCAGCTTAGGACAGACAGCCAAAAACATTCAGTACATC.

Concerning this clonotype: This may be a read error: a much more frequent sequence differs by one nucleotide. The genes are TRBV6-5 and TRBJ2-7; 10 bases map to TRBD1. V was pared by 6 bases and J by 5 bases, with 10 bases of the junction left unmatched. The germline gives CDR1 MNHEY, CDR2 SVGAGI. The CDR3 is 15 residues long. In DNA, the CDR3 is TGTGCCAGCAGGCCGACAGGGGGCTATGTGCACGAGCAGTACTTC. The encoded protein is CASRPTGGYVHEQYF.

Worth noting for this clonotype: A much larger clone differs from this one at a single base, so this may be a read error. DNA of the CDR3: TGTGCCAGCAGCTTAGGACCTGAGGGGAGCTATGAGCAGTTCTTC. Translated, it gives CASSLGPEGSYEQFF. The V call is TRBV11-2, the J call TRBJ2-1; TRBD1 or TRBD2 may be the D gene (5 bases each). The V gene's germline CDR1 is SGHAT and CDR2 FQNNGV. The germline V and J ends were trimmed by 1 base and 8 bases, with 15 bases remaining between them. The CDR3 has 15 amino acids.

As concerns this clonotype: The junction and the germline gene differ at one end; a read error may be behind it. CDR3 sequence: CASSLAEGGETQYF. The DNA of the CDR3 is TGCGCCAGCAGCTTGGCTGAGGGAGGTGAGACCCAGTACTTC. The chain couples TRBV5-4 to TRBJ2-5; tentative D call: TRBD2 (6 bases). This CDR3 has 14 amino acids. Germline CDR1 is SGHNT and CDR2 is YYREEE (reference sequence).

In the case of this clonotype: This may stem from a read error, because a much larger clone lies one nucleotide away. This chain uses TRBV28 with TRBJ2-5; 8 bases match TRBD2. The CDR3 contains 17 residues. Germline CDR1 MDHEN, CDR2 SYDVKM. CDR3 DNA sequence: TGTGCCAGCAATTTACCGGGACTAGGGGGAGGTAGAGAGACCCAGTACTTC. It codes for CASNLPGLGGGRETQYF.

Note on this clonotype: Possible read error: a much larger clone is one base away. This chain connects TRBV1 to TRBJ2-2. TRBV1 is described as a pseudogene. This CDR3 is built from 15 residues. The CDR3 protein is CTSSQDGSDLWEMFF. DNA of the CDR3: TGCACCAGCAGCCAAGATGGGTCAGATTTGTGGGAGATGTTTTTT.

Comment on this clonotype: Being one base from a much bigger clone, this may be a read error. The V gene is TRBV6-5, the J gene TRBJ1-5, with 9 bases aligning to TRBD1. The CDR3 runs to 17 residues. From germline, CDR1 is MNHEY and CDR2 SVGAGI. This CDR3 is CASSQTSGTGYNHPQHF. CDR3 DNA sequence: TGTGCCAGCAGTCAAACCTCCGGGACAGGGTACAATCATCCCCAGCATTTT.

This chain uses TRBV29-1 with TRBJ2-1; 10 bases align to TRBD2. V trimming: 1 base; J trimming: 9 bases; junction bases outside the gene matches: 12. The CDR3 length is 16 residues. CDR1 SQVTM and CDR2 ANQGSEA come from the germline V gene. This CDR3 is CSVEVQWVAGGSEQFF. CDR3 coding DNA: TGCAGCGTTGAAGTTCAATGGGTAGCGGGAGGCAGTGAGCAGTTCTTC.

Of note for this clonotype: As the CDR3 is not closed by the conserved phenylalanine or tryptophan, this likely results from a read error. The chain carries TRBV5-5 and TRBJ1-2; tentative D call: TRBD1 (5 bases). The germline gives CDR1 SGHKS, CDR2 YYEKEE (reference sequence). The CDR3 consists of 14 residues. Trimming removed 4 bases at V and 5 bases at J, with 15 bases between. Here the CDR3 DNA reads TGTGCCAGCAGCACGGACCAGGGAACTTATGGCTACACCTTA. Translated, it gives CASSTDQGTYGYTL.

Comments on this clonotype: Since no conserved phenylalanine or tryptophan closes the CDR3, a read error is the likely cause. The gene calls are TRBV11-2 and TRBJ2-1; D call uncertain. Germline V gene data show CDR1 as SGHAT and CDR2 as FQNNGV. The CDR3 extends over 13 amino acids. V lost 3 bases to trimming and J lost 10 bases, with 13 bases between them. This CDR3 is CASSFKSLVEQFL. The CDR3 nucleotides are TGTGCCAGCAGCTTCAAGTCCCTCGTAGAGCAGTTCCTC.

The genes are TRBV5-1 and TRBJ2-3; the match to TRBD2 covers 11 bases. With 3 bases clipped from V and 5 bases from J, the junction kept 2 bases outside the gene matches. CDR1 and CDR2 from the germline V gene are SGHRS and YFSETQ. The CDR3 extends over 14 amino acids. The CDR3 is CASSSLAGEDTQYF. Written as DNA, the CDR3 is TGCGCCAGCAGCTCACTAGCGGGGGAAGATACGCAGTATTTT.

This clonotype was counted between two and nine times. The gene calls are TRBV12-3 or TRBV12-4 and TRBJ1-2; D call uncertain. The CDR3 totals 12 residues. Trimming removed 6 bases at V and 2 bases at J, with 7 bases between. CDR3 loop: CASRQLNYGYTF. CDR3 sequence (DNA): TGTGCCAGCAGGCAACTCAACTATGGCTACACCTTC.

The J gene is TRBJ1-1, the V gene TRBV6-2 or TRBV6-3; 8 nucleotides align to TRBD1. This CDR3 region has 14 residues. The germline CDR1 and CDR2 sequences are MNHEY and SVGEGT. The junction had 9 bases not matched to a gene; V was cut back by 8 bases and J by 4 bases. Written as DNA, the CDR3 is TGTGCCAGCGGTTTGACAGGGGAGAGCACTGAAGCTTTCTTT. It specifies CASGLTGESTEAFF.

The rearrangement uses TRBV29-1 and TRBJ2-5; D may be TRBD2 (6 bases). CDR1 is SQVTM, CDR2 ANQGSEA, per germline. This CDR3 region has 14 residues. The CDR3 reads CSAGNGGSTETQYF. The CDR3 DNA is TGCAGTGCCGGGAATGGGGGGTCGACGGAGACCCAGTACTTC.

Concerning this clonotype itself: One end of the junction does not line up with germline, which may come from a read error. DNA of the CDR3: TGTGTCAGCAGTGGCCGACCGGGACTAGCAGATTCAGATACGCAGTATTTT. Translated, it gives CVSSGRPGLADSDTQYF. The V gene is TRBV6-1, the J gene TRBJ2-3; 9 bases are a match to TRBD2. This CDR3 spans 17 amino acids. The germline V gene has CDR1 MNHNS and CDR2 SASEGT.

As for this clonotype: A read error may be the cause here, since a much bigger clone is one base away. CDR3 in DNA: TGTGCCAACAGACCCACTAGCGGGAGTTCCTACAATGAGCAGTTCTTC. It encodes CANRPTSGSSYNEQFF. The chain recombines TRBV6-4 with TRBJ2-1; 11 bases line up with TRBD2. This CDR3 is built from 16 residues. The germline CDR1 and CDR2 sequences are MRHNA and SNTAGT. V dropped 10 bases and J dropped 1; count of bases not matched to a gene: 9.

To note about this clonotype: One junction end does not reproduce the germline sequence, and a read error may be involved. The chain links TRBV12-3 or TRBV12-4 to TRBJ2-1; the D gene is possibly TRBD2 (7 bases). The CDR3 runs to 14 residues. The DNA for the CDR3 is TGTGCCAGCGTGGTTAGGGGGGGTCACAATGATCAGTTCTTC. This codes for CASVVRGGHNDQFF.

V and J are TRBV2 and TRBJ2-1; 14 positions match TRBD2. The junction had 10 bases not matched to a gene; V was cut back by 6 bases and J by 9 bases. Per the germline V gene, CDR1 is SNHLY and CDR2 is FYNNEI. The CDR3 covers 16 residues. The CDR3 is CASSGGTSGSRGEQFF. The CDR3 DNA reads as TGTGCCAGCAGCGGGGGGACTAGCGGGAGCCGGGGTGAGCAGTTCTTC.